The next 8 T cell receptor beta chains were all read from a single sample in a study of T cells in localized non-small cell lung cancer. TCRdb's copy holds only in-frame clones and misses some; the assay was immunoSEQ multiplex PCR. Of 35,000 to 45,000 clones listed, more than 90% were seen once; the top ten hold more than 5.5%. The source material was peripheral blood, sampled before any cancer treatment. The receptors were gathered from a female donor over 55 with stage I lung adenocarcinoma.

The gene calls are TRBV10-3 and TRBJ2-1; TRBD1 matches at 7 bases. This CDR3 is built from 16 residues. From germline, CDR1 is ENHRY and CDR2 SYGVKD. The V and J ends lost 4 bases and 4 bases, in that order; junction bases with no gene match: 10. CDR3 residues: CAISVSGGFNYNEQFF. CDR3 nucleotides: TGTGCCATCAGTGTCTCAGGGGGATTTAATTACAATGAGCAGTTCTTC.

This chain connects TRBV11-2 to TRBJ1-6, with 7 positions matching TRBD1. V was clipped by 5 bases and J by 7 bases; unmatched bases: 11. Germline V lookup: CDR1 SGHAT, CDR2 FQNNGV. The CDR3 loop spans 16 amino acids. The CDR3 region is CASSPWTGDINSPLHF. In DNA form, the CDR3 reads TGTGCCAGCAGCCCATGGACAGGCGACATCAATTCACCCCTCCACTTT.

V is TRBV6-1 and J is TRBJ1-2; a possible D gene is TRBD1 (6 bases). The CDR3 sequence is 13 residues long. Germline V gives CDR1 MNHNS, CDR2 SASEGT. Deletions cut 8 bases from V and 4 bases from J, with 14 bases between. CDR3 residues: CASSQGSIYGYTF. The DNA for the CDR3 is TGTGCCAGCTCTCAGGGGAGCATCTATGGCTACACCTTC.

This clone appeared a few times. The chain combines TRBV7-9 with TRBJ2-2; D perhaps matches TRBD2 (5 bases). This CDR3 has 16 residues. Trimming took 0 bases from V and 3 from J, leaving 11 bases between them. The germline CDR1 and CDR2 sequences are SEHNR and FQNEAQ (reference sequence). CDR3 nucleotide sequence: TGTGCCAGCAGCTTAGCGGTAGCGAGTTACACCGGGGAGCTGTTTTTT. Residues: CASSLAVASYTGELFF. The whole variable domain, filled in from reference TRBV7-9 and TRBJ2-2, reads DTGVSQNPRHKITKRGQNVTFRCDPISEHNRLYWYRQTLGQGPEFLTYFQNEAQLEKSRLLSDRFSAERPKGSFSTLEIQRTEQGDSAMYLCASSLAVASYTGELFFGEGSRLTVL.

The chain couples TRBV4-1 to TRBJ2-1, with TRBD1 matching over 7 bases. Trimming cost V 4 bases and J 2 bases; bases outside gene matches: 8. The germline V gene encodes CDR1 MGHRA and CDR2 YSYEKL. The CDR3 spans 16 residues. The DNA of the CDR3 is TGCGCCAGCAGCCGCTTGGAGAGGGGGCCCTACAATGAGCAGTTCTTC. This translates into CASSRLERGPYNEQFF.

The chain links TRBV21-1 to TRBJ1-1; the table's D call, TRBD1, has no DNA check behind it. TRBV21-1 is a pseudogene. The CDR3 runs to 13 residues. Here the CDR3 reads CASRGLMNTEAFF. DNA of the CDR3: TGTGCCAGCAGGGGGCTTATGAACACTGAAGCTTTCTTT.

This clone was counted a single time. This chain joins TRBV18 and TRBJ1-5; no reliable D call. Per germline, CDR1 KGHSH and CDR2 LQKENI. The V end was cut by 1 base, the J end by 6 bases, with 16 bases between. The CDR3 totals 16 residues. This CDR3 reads CASSPQKPERGQPQHF. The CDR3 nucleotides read TGTGCCAGCTCACCACAAAAGCCTGAGCGGGGTCAGCCCCAGCATTTT.

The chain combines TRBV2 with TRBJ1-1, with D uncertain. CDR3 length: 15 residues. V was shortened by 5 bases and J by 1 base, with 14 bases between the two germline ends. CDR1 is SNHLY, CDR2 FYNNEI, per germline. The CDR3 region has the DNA TGTGCCAGCAGTCCTGGCGACACCTCGAACACTGAAGCTTTCTTT. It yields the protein CASSPGDTSNTEAFF. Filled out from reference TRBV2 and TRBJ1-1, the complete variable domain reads EPEVTQTPSHQVTQMGQEVILRCVPISNHLYFYWYRQILGQKVEFLVSFYNNEISEKSEIFDDQFSVERPDGSNFTLKIRSTKLEDSAMYFCASSPGDTSNTEAFFGQGTRLTVV.